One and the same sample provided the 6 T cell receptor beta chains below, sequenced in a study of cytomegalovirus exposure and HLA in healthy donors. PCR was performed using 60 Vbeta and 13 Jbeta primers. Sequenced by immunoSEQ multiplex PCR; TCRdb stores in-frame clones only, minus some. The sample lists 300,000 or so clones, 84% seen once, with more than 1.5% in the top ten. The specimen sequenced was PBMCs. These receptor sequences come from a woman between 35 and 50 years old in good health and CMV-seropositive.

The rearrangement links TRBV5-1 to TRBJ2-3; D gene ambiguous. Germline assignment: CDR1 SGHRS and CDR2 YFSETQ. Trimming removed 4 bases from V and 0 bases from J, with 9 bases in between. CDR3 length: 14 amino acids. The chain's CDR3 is CASSQRSSTDTQYF. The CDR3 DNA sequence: TGCGCCAGCAGCCAGCGAAGCAGCACAGATACGCAGTATTTT.

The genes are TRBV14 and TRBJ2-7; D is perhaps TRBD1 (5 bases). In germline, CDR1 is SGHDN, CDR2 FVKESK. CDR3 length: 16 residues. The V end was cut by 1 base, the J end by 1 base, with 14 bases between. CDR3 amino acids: CASSQGLGAGSYEQYF. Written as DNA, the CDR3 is TGTGCCAGCAGCCAAGGTCTAGGGGCTGGTTCCTACGAGCAGTACTTC.

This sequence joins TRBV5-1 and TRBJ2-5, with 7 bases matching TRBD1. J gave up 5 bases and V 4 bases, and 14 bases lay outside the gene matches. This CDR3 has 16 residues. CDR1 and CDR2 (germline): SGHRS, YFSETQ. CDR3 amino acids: CASSPGPGQWLETQYF. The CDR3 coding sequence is TGCGCCAGCAGCCCCGGACCGGGACAGTGGTTGGAGACCCAGTACTTC.

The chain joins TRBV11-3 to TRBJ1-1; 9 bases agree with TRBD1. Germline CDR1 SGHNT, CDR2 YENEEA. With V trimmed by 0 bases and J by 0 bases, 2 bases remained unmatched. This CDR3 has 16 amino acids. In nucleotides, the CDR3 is TGTGCCAGCAGCTTAGAAGGGGACAGGGTGAACACTGAAGCTTTCTTT. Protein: CASSLEGDRVNTEAFF.

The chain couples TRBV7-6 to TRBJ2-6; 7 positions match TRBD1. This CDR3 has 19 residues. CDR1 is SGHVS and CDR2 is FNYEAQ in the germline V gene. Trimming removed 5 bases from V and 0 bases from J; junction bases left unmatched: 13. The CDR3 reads CASSLEVTGSLSGANVLTF. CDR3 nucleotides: TGTGCCAGCAGCCTAGAGGTGACAGGGTCCCTCTCTGGGGCCAACGTCCTGACTTTC.

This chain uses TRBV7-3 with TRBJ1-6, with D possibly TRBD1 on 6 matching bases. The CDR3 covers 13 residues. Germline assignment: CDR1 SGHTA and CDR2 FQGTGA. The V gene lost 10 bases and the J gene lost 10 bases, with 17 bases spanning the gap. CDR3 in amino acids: CATSKGDNSPLHF. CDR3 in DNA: TGTGCCACCTCTAAGGGGGACAACTCACCCCTCCACTTT.